The 12 T cell receptor beta chains below come from one sample, sequenced in a study of T cells in women clearing cervical HPV infection. The table came from immunoSEQ multiplex PCR; TCRdb's copy has only in-frame clones and leaves some out. Here the sample table reports roughly 30,000 clones. Sequencing used blood buffy coat. The receptors stem from a woman aged 18-69 years with a cervical HPV16 infection that either progressed to CIN3+ or cleared (not recorded which).

A word on this clone: The read finishes 3 residues shy of the CDR3 end, and the germline J gene is used to complete it. The chain links TRBV7-6 to TRBJ2-2, with D uncertain. The V end was cut by 10 bases, the J end by 1 base, with 10 bases between. This CDR3 has 13 amino acids. CDR1 and CDR2 from the germline V gene are SGHVS and FNYEAQ. CDR3 sequence: CATSSGNTGELFF. Incomplete CDR3 DNA: TGTGCCACAAGTTCAGGGAACACCGGGGAG. Full variable domain (missing parts from reference TRBV7-6 and TRBJ2-2): GAGVSQSPRYKVTKRGQDVALRCDPISGHVSLYWYRQALGQGPEFLTYFNYEAQQDKSGLPNDRFSAERPEGSISTLTIQRTEQRDSAMYRCATSSGNTGELFFGEGSRLTVL.

A word on this clone: Sequencing ends 3 residues short of the CDR3 end; the germline J gene provides the rest. The chain couples TRBV7-9 to TRBJ1-2; TRBD1 aligns across 8 bases. CDR1 and CDR2 (germline): SEHNR, FQNEAQ (reference sequence). The CDR3 totals 14 residues. This CDR3 reads CASSLGGQGFGYTF. The covered CDR3 bases are TGTGCCAGCAGCTTAGGCGGACAGGGTTTCGGC.

In the case of this clone: The read halts 3 residues ahead of the CDR3 end, with the missing end drawn from the germline J gene. This chain joins TRBV5-1 and TRBJ2-7; weak D call: TRBD1 (6 bases). The CDR3 has 14 residues. CDR1 is SGHRS, CDR2 YFSETQ, per germline. V dropped 0 bases and J dropped 3 bases, with 10 bases sitting between them. The CDR3 DNA, read in part, is TGCGCCAGCAGCTTGGAACAGGGACGCTACGAG. Translating it yields CASSLEQGRYE. The full CDR3 protein is CASSLEQGRYEQYF.

Note on this clone: The read ends 3 residues before the CDR3 terminus; that terminus is restored from the germline J gene. This sequence joins TRBV23-1 and TRBJ1-5; 8 bases are shared with TRBD1. TRBV23-1 is placed among ORFs of uncertain function. The CDR3 has 17 residues. The V segment lost 0 bases and the J segment 2 bases; nucleotides outside the gene matches: 6. The sequenced CDR3 bases are TGCGCCAGCAGTCAATCGAGACAGGGGACCCGCAATCAGCCC. Amino acid sequence: CASSQSRQGTRNQP. The CDR3 in full is CASSQSRQGTRNQPQHF.

Of note for this clone: The CDR3 goes on 3 residues after the read ends, and that part is filled in from the germline J gene. The gene calls are TRBV12-3 or TRBV12-4 and TRBJ2-3, with D possibly being TRBD2 (6 bases). The V end was cut by 2 bases, the J end by 0 bases, with 12 bases between. This CDR3 contains 16 residues. The CDR3 loop reads CASSLSLASSTDTQYF. The sequenced part of the CDR3 DNA is TGTGCCAGCAGTTTATCACTAGCTTCTAGCACAGATACG.

In the case of this clone: Read coverage stops 3 residues before the CDR3 terminus; the germline J gene supplies the remainder. Within the sample, other DNA sequences also encode this same CDR3. This chain connects TRBV19 to TRBJ2-7; 9 bases are a match to TRBD1. Per the germline V gene, CDR1 is LNHDA and CDR2 is SQIVND (reference sequence). The V gene end was trimmed by 6 bases and the J gene end by 3 bases; junction bases not matched to a gene: 3. The CDR3 is 13 residues long. CDR3: CASSRGQGYEQYF. CDR3 DNA, as far as it was read: TGTGCCAGTAGCCGGGGACAGGGCTACGAG.

With respect to this clone: A read error may account for a junction end that differs from germline. The observed sequence ends 3 residues before the CDR3 terminus, with the missing tail filled in from the germline J gene. The identical CDR3 is also encoded by other nucleotide sequences in the sample. The rearrangement uses TRBV7-9 and TRBJ1-3, with D perhaps TRBD1 (6 bases). CDR3 size: 14 residues. The germline CDR1 and CDR2 sequences are SEHNR and FQNEAQ (reference sequence). The CDR3 loop reads CASSLEGGRNTIYF. The part of the CDR3 DNA that was read is TGTGCCAGCAGCTTAGAAGGGGGAAGAAACACT.

About this clone: The read halts 3 residues ahead of the CDR3 end, with the missing end drawn from the germline J gene. The chain links TRBV7-2 to TRBJ1-4; TRBD1 is a possible D gene (5 bases). V lost 5 bases and J lost 2, with 12 bases in between. From germline, CDR1 is SGHTA and CDR2 FQGNSA. This CDR3 comprises 15 residues. The covered CDR3 bases are TGTGCCAGCAGCCGGGGGGTAGGGACTAATGAAAAA. This gives the protein CASSRGVGTNEK. Given in full, the CDR3 is CASSRGVGTNEKLFF.

Points on this clone: The observed sequence ends 3 residues before the CDR3 terminus, with the missing tail filled in from the germline J gene. The chain recombines TRBV18 with TRBJ1-5, with D uncertain. There are 14 residues in the CDR3. The ends were cut back, 2 bases at V and 2 bases at J, with 7 bases in the middle. Germline CDR1 is KGHSH and CDR2 is LQKENI. The CDR3 DNA, read in part, is TGTGCCAGCTCACCAGTCCCGGGCAATCAGCCC. Its protein is CASSPVPGNQP. The full CDR3 sequence reads CASSPVPGNQPQHF.

Of note for this clone: The CDR3 extends 3 residues past the end of the read, so its final part is completed from the germline J gene. The V and J genes are TRBV2 and TRBJ1-2; 8 nucleotides line up with TRBD1. This CDR3 is built from 14 residues. CDR1 is SNHLY, CDR2 FYNNEI, per germline. With V trimmed by 7 bases and J by 4 bases, 8 bases remained unmatched. The CDR3 loop is CASKGRGRGYGYTF. CDR3 DNA, as far as it was read: TGTGCCAGCAAGGGCAGGGGGCGCGGCTATGGC.

A remark on this clone: The sequenced fragment ends 3 residues before the CDR3 boundary, so the rest is inferred from the germline J gene. This sequence joins TRBV6-4 and TRBJ2-3, with D uncertain. Trimming stripped 4 bases from V and 5 bases from J, with 7 bases between. Germline-derived CDR1 and CDR2 are MRHNA and SNTAGT. The CDR3 is 12 amino acids. The covered CDR3 bases are TGTGCCAGCAGTGCGGGTGGAGATACG. Amino acids: CASSAGGDT. The whole CDR3 is CASSAGGDTQYF.

A word on this clone: Its ends do not fully match the called genes, so a read error is possible. Coverage ceases 3 residues before the CDR3 finishes, and the germline J gene fills in the end. Other DNA sequences from this sample encode an identical CDR3 as well. V gene TRBV5-6 combines with J gene TRBJ1-3; possible D gene TRBD1, 5 bases. This CDR3 comprises 14 residues. Germline loops: CDR1 SGHDT, CDR2 YYEEEE. The CDR3 DNA, read in part, is TGTGCCAGCAGCTTGTGGGGCCGCGGAAACACA. The encoded protein is CASSLWGRGNT. The whole CDR3 is CASSLWGRGNTIYF. Using reference TRBV5-6 and TRBJ1-3 for the parts outside the CDR3, the full variable domain is DAGVTQSPTHLIKTRGQQVTLRCSPKSGHDTVSWYQQALGQGPQFIFQYYEEEERQRGNFPDRFSGHQFPNYSSELNVNALLLGDSALYLCASSLWGRGNTIYFGEGSWLTVV.